These T cell receptor beta chains were read from a single sample in a study of response to subunit inactivated influenza vaccine. TCRdb recomputed calls from the RT-PCR reads with MiXCR, one row per CDR3 protein. The repertoire holds some 520,000 distinct CDR3 sequences, with about 15% as singletons. The sample in question was CD4+ T cells sorted from PBMCs, obtained about 23 months after vaccination. These receptors all come from a man between 45 and 75 years old who received an inactivated influenza vaccine. The CDR3 runs from the conserved cysteine through the conserved F or W.

V	J	CDR3
TRBV12-3/TRBV12-4	TRBJ2-3	CASSLIGGGPTDTQYF
TRBV15	TRBJ2-7	CATSRLVSAPRVYEQYF
TRBV12-3/TRBV12-4	TRBJ2-7	CASRFGLTEIYEQYF
TRBV5-1	TRBJ1-2	CASSLGGITNYGYTF
TRBV2	TRBJ1-5	CASSETRAGNQPQHF
TRBV21-1	TRBJ2-5	CAIRALEGQIQETQYF
TRBV29-1	TRBJ2-7	CSVVVGNYEQYF
TRBV29-1	TRBJ2-7	CSVDLGPSYEQYF
TRBV6-2/TRBV6-3	TRBJ2-2	CASSLTGTTNTGELFF
TRBV5-1	TRBJ2-2	CASSLGGKYTGELFF
TRBV20-1	TRBJ1-5	CSARAEIGHPMHQPQHF
TRBV5-1	TRBJ2-1	CASSLGGGREQFF
TRBV27	TRBJ2-6	CASSLVGGSSGANVLTF
TRBV7-2	TRBJ2-7	CASSRRASYEQYF
TRBV6-2/TRBV6-3	TRBJ2-7	CASSSPGGFSYEQYF
TRBV6-4	TRBJ2-3	CASREQGSHDTQYF
TRBV23-1	TRBJ1-1	CASSQRGTGGSEAFF
TRBV28	TRBJ2-3	CASTPGGPADTQYF
TRBV24-1	TRBJ2-3	CATSDLRLENTDTQYF